A selection of T cell receptor beta chains follows, all from one sample in a study of blood T cell repertoires in COVID-19. The method was immunoSEQ multiplex PCR; TCRdb's version includes in-frame clones alone and lacks a portion of them. The profile shows roughly 170,000 clones, around four fifths of them singletons. Material for sequencing was PBMCs or T cells enriched from blood (not recorded which). Receptors originate from a woman aged 45 to 65 who had recovered from COVID-19. Both conserved end residues are part of each CDR3. The D gene is left open where the match is weak. A row's size may be missing; if present it is once, few, many or a size class.

size	V	J	D	CDR3	DNA
NA	TRBV28	TRBJ1-1	NA	CASSFLVQQSEAFF	TGTGCCAGCAGTTTTTTGGTACAGCAAAGTGAAGCTTTCTTT
NA	TRBV4-3	TRBJ1-2	TRBD1	CASSQGTVGQGNSGYTF	TGCGCCAGCAGCCAAGGGACCGTCGGACAGGGGAATAGTGGCTACACCTTC
NA	TRBV9	TRBJ2-3	TRBD2	CASSAGTSGRADTQYF	TGTGCCAGCAGCGCTGGGACTAGCGGGAGGGCGGATACGCAGTATTTT
NA	TRBV7-3	TRBJ1-6	NA	CASRSSSRGYNSPLHF	TGTGCCAGCAGATCATCATCCAGGGGCTATAATTCACCCCTCCACTTT
NA	TRBV19	TRBJ1-5	NA	CASSIEGQYQPQHF	TGTGCCAGTAGTATCGAGGGACAATATCAGCCCCAGCATTTT
NA	TRBV11-3	TRBJ1-4	NA	CASSLGRKANEKLFF	TGTGCCAGCAGCTTAGGGCGGAAGGCTAATGAAAAACTGTTTTTT
few	TRBV7-2	TRBJ2-5	NA	CASSRRDKQETQYF	TGTGCCAGCAGCCGCCGGGACAAGCAAGAGACCCAGTACTTC
NA	TRBV30	TRBJ1-2	NA	CAWSRGWLYGYTF	TGTGCCTGGAGTCGGGGGTGGCTCTATGGCTACACCTTC
once	TRBV3-1/TRBV3-2	TRBJ1-6	NA	CASTSGAQRSPLHF	TGTGCCAGCACCTCAGGGGCCCAAAGGTCACCCCTCCACTTT
NA	TRBV28	TRBJ2-1	NA	CASASIQYRVSYNEQFF	TGTGCCAGCGCCTCGATACAATACAGGGTCTCCTACAATGAGCAGTTCTTC
NA	TRBV10-2	TRBJ2-2	TRBD1	CASQGQGGTGELFF	TGCGCCAGCCAGGGACAGGGGGGGACCGGGGAGCTGTTTTTT
NA	TRBV5-1	TRBJ2-1	NA	CASSPTRNEQFF	TGCGCCAGCAGCCCGACTCGCAATGAGCAGTTCTTC
NA	TRBV5-1	TRBJ1-2	NA	CASSLGDKAGGYTF	TGCGCCAGCAGCTTGGGGGACAAGGCCGGGGGCTACACCTTC
NA	TRBV6-5	TRBJ1-1	NA	CASLGVGDTEAFF	TGTGCCAGCCTTGGGGTGGGAGACACTGAAGCTTTCTTT
many	TRBV18	TRBJ2-2	TRBD2	CASSPLGGGRDTGELFF	TGTGCCAGCTCACCACTTGGCGGGGGGCGCGACACCGGGGAGCTGTTTTTT
NA	TRBV9	TRBJ2-2	TRBD2	CASSVALAAGGRTGELFF	TGTGCCAGCAGCGTAGCTTTAGCAGCGGGGGGCCGGACCGGGGAGCTGTTTTTT
NA	TRBV7-2	TRBJ1-1	TRBD1	CASSAGQDTRGGAFF	TGTGCCAGCAGCGCGGGACAGGACACCCGTGGTGGAGCTTTCTTT
many	TRBV2	TRBJ1-4	NA	CAGTRTPDEKLFF	TGTGCCGGGACAAGAACCCCGGATGAAAAACTGTTTTTT
NA	TRBV12-3/TRBV12-4	TRBJ1-5	NA	CASSLGGGEPQHF	TGTGCCAGCAGTTTAGGGGGAGGGGAGCCCCAGCATTTT
NA	TRBV30	TRBJ2-3	TRBD2	CAWRGLAGADTQYF	TGTGCCTGGAGAGGACTAGCGGGAGCAGATACGCAGTATTTT
NA	TRBV25-1	TRBJ1-1	NA	CASSEQGSRITEAFF	TGTGCCAGCAGTGAACAGGGGAGTAGGATAACTGAAGCTTTCTTT
NA	TRBV7-8	TRBJ1-6	TRBD1	CASSTGQGGNSPLHF	TGTGCCAGCAGCACGGGACAGGGTGGAAATTCACCCCTCCACTTT
NA	TRBV5-5	TRBJ1-5	TRBD1	CASSSDRGGAQPQHF	TGTGCCAGCAGCTCTGACAGGGGAGGTGCCCAGCCCCAGCATTTT
once	TRBV29-1	TRBJ1-6	NA	CSATEGELNSPLHF	TGCAGCGCTACGGAGGGAGAACTTAATTCACCCCTCCACTTT
NA	TRBV13	TRBJ1-4	NA	CASRSQGTEKLFF	TGTGCCAGCAGGTCCCAGGGGACTGAAAAACTGTTTTTT
once	TRBV6-5	TRBJ2-1	TRBD2	CASIHLSGGNEQFF	TGTGCCAGCATCCACCTCTCGGGAGGCAATGAGCAGTTCTTC
NA	TRBV4-3	TRBJ1-1	TRBD1	CASSQVGQRRAFF	TGCGCCAGCAGCCAAGTGGGACAGAGGAGAGCTTTCTTT
NA	TRBV4-1	TRBJ1-1	NA	CASSQADRNTEAFF	TGCGCCAGCAGCCAAGCTGACAGGAACACTGAAGCTTTCTTT
NA	TRBV5-1	TRBJ2-1	NA	CASSLDGGPYNEQFF	TGCGCCAGCAGCTTGGACGGGGGGCCCTACAATGAGCAGTTCTTC
NA	TRBV5-6	TRBJ1-2	NA	CASSPGAYGYTF	TGTGCCAGCAGCCCTGGGGCCTATGGCTACACCTTC
once	TRBV11-2	TRBJ2-1	TRBD1	CASRKRTGDNEQFF	TGTGCCAGCAGGAAGAGGACAGGAGACAATGAGCAGTTCTTC
NA	TRBV11-2	TRBJ1-6	NA	CASSGTFYNSPLHF	TGTGCCAGCAGTGGGACATTCTATAATTCACCCCTCCACTTT
NA	TRBV2	TRBJ2-2	TRBD2	CASSGTSGGGPNTGELFF	TGTGCCAGCAGCGGGACTAGCGGGGGGGGCCCGAACACCGGGGAGCTGTTTTTT
NA	TRBV4-1	TRBJ2-1	TRBD2	CASSQDGGLGNEQFF	TGCGCCAGCAGCCAAGACGGGGGACTAGGAAATGAGCAGTTCTTC
NA	TRBV5-5	TRBJ1-4	TRBD1	CASSPVPGQGDTNEKLFF	TGTGCCAGCAGCCCCGTCCCGGGACAGGGGGATACTAATGAAAAACTGTTTTTT
few	TRBV7-8	TRBJ2-2	NA	CASSLFQGPSELFF	TGTGCCAGCAGCTTATTTCAGGGTCCGAGTGAGCTGTTTTTT
NA	TRBV7-3	TRBJ1-1	NA	CASSPGRGAFF	TGTGCCAGCAGCCCAGGGAGGGGAGCTTTCTTT
few	TRBV12-3/TRBV12-4	TRBJ1-2	TRBD1	CASSDRQGVSYTF	TGTGCCAGCAGCGACCGACAGGGTGTAAGCTACACCTTC
few	TRBV7-9	TRBJ1-4	NA	CASSPTTRKANEKLFF	TGTGCCAGCAGCCCAACCACTCGCAAAGCTAATGAAAAACTGTTTTTT
NA	TRBV13	TRBJ2-3	NA	CASSQRGGSTDTQYF	TGTGCCAGCAGCCAAAGAGGGGGAAGCACAGATACGCAGTATTTT
NA	TRBV19	TRBJ1-1	NA	CASSIVPRQGKLTEAFF	TGTGCCAGTAGTATAGTCCCCCGGCAGGGGAAATTAACTGAAGCTTTCTTT
NA	TRBV19	TRBJ2-3	NA	CASTLHGSDTQYF	TGTGCCAGTACTCTGCACGGGTCAGATACGCAGTATTTT
NA	TRBV12-3/TRBV12-4	TRBJ2-2	NA	CASSPPRTGELFF	TGTGCCAGCAGTCCCCCCCGTACCGGGGAGCTGTTTTTT
NA	TRBV10-2	TRBJ2-5	TRBD2	CASNEGLAETQYF	TGCGCCAGCAACGAGGGACTAGCAGAGACCCAGTACTTC
once	TRBV10-3	TRBJ1-5	TRBD1	CAISRDRGQPQHF	TGTGCCATCAGCCGGGACAGGGGTCAGCCCCAGCATTTT
NA	TRBV6-5	TRBJ2-2	TRBD1	CASRDRGANTGELFF	TGTGCCAGCAGGGACAGGGGAGCGAACACCGGGGAGCTGTTTTTT
NA	TRBV10-3	TRBJ2-5	NA	CATSTGKETQYF	TGTGCCACCTCCACAGGGAAAGAGACCCAGTACTTC
NA	TRBV3-1/TRBV3-2	TRBJ2-4	TRBD1	CASSLDRATKNIQYF	TGTGCCAGCAGCCTCGACAGGGCAACCAAAAACATTCAGTACTTC
few	TRBV5-6	TRBJ1-2	TRBD1	CASSLVQDRGAYGYTF	TGTGCCAGCAGCTTGGTGCAGGACAGGGGGGCCTATGGCTACACCTTC
few	TRBV10-2	TRBJ1-1	NA	CASSARGGGGTEAFF	TGCGCCAGCAGTGCGAGAGGGGGTGGGGGCACTGAAGCTTTCTTT
NA	TRBV10-3	TRBJ1-5	NA	CAISGANDQPQHF	TGTGCCATCAGTGGGGCGAACGATCAGCCCCAGCATTTT
NA	TRBV7-2	TRBJ2-3	TRBD2	CASSFGTSGSADTQYF	TGTGCCAGCAGCTTCGGGACTAGCGGGAGTGCAGATACGCAGTATTTT
NA	TRBV7-9	TRBJ2-5	TRBD2	CASSPSGGTQYF	TGTGCCAGCAGCCCCTCGGGGGGAACCCAGTACTTC
NA	TRBV27	TRBJ2-3	TRBD1	CASSFRDRGADTQYF	TGTGCCAGCAGTTTCCGGGACAGGGGAGCGGATACGCAGTATTTT
NA	TRBV3-1/TRBV3-2	TRBJ1-1	TRBD1	CASSLKAGGSTEAFF	TGTGCCAGCAGCTTAAAGGCAGGGGGTAGCACTGAAGCTTTCTTT
NA	TRBV4-1	TRBJ1-5	NA	CASSNWVGAGNQPQHF	TGCGCCAGCAGCAATTGGGTGGGGGCCGGCAATCAGCCCCAGCATTTT
NA	TRBV6-1	TRBJ1-1	NA	CASSGSGSNTEAFF	TGTGCCAGCAGTGGCTCAGGTTCGAACACTGAAGCTTTCTTT
NA	TRBV5-4	TRBJ1-4	TRBD1	CASSLTGGSTNEKLFF	TGTGCCAGCAGCTTGACAGGGGGGTCTACTAATGAAAAACTGTTTTTT